This TCR beta chain was found in a study of T cells in Graves' hyperthyroidism and ophthalmopathy. General study results and limits: Researchers found most expanded thyroid clonotypes above 0.001 in blood as well.

Regions amplified from RNA transcripts were the TCR beta CDR3 regions. HTBI primers were employed in a first-round RT-PCR of the TCR CDR3. One entry per CDR3 protein results from TCRdb running MiXCR on the multiplex PCR reads. Of some 340,000 distinct CDR3 sequences listed, roughly 15% are singletons. The germline CDR1 and CDR2 sequences are KGHDR and SFDVKD. Deletions cut 7 bases from V and 3 bases from J, with 10 bases between. The CDR3 is 13 residues long. This clonotype was recorded many times. Its antigen is not known. Diagnosis relied on clinical symptoms, serum thyroxine and TRAb, thyroid ultrasound and orbital computed tomography.

The receptor comes from a woman aged 40-49 years with Graves' ophthalmopathy. Sequenced sample: blood. The J gene is TRBJ2-3, the V gene TRBV24-1; D may be TRBD1 (5 bases). The CDR3 is CATRSGWTDTQYF. CDR3 coding DNA: TGTGCCACCAGGTCAGGGTGGACAGATACGCAGTATTTT.